This T cell receptor beta chain was captured by sequencing in a study of T-cell memory formation after mild COVID-19. Study observations and caveats: Mostly located in CM and EM were contracting CD4+ clones, with contracting CD8+ clones located in EMRA. The SARS-CoV-2 specificity of second-wave clones reaching peak at day 37 remained unverified.

TCRdb recomputed calls from the 5' RACE reads with MiXCR, one row per CDR3 protein. The table has about 270,000 distinct CDR3 sequences, around 16% seen once. As for this clonotype: Its antigen is not known.

Looked up from germline, CDR1 is MNHEY and CDR2 is SVGEGT. The ends were cut back, 7 bases at V and 5 bases at J, with 12 bases in the middle. The CDR3 loop spans 13 amino acids. The chain carries TRBV6-2 or TRBV6-3 and TRBJ2-1, with D perhaps given as TRBD1 or TRBD2 (5 bases each). This TCR was sampled from a man between 18 and 29 years old who had mild COVID-19 (a few samples of this study predate the infection). Cell type and time point are not known. Sequencing input: PBMCs or a T cell subset sorted from them (not recorded which). Written as DNA, the CDR3 is TGTGCCAGCAAGGGGCTAGCTGACAATGAGCAGTTCTTC. This sequence encodes CASKGLADNEQFF.